This TCR beta chain appears in the sequencing data of a study of cytomegalovirus exposure and HLA in healthy donors (dated by TCRdb to the late 2010s). About the study as a whole: In an earlier analysis of roughly 500 of the donors, 276 Gb of sequence data and about 110 million unique TCR beta sequences from about 179 million T cells were reported. A few DR-DQ haplotypes were treated as single units for association and clustering because of strong linkage in the cohort. An earlier analysis of approximately 500 of the donors applied high-throughput TCR beta sequencing to assess whether each TCR beta V gene segment acted as functional or pseudogenic. In a later genetic analysis, genome-wide SNP genotypes for about 55% of the roughly 670 donors were used, and that subset was treated as a discovery cohort. Along with the roughly 710-subject first cohort, a separate validation cohort of over a hundred different subjects was used. Both class I and class II loci were covered by HLA typing, at four-digit resolution. High-throughput TCR immunosequencing, statistical association of individual TCRs with disease status, and machine learning were combined to predict cytomegalovirus infection status. Typing coverage varied by locus: 629-630 donors for A, B, C, DRB1 and DQB1; roughly 560 for DQA1; more than 600 for DPA1; around 450 for DPB1. The study profiled the T cell repertoires of around 700 subjects by immunosequencing and related them to cytomegalovirus serostatus. Every repertoire in the discovery cohort had been generated on one and the same sequencing platform. A later analysis re-analyzed previously published TCR beta repertoires from 666 donors and added high-resolution HLA genotyping to study TCR occurrence patterns. Alongside the repertoire data, information on donor age, sex, ethnicity and CMV serostatus was compiled. Rather than drawing on any new phenotypic data, the later analysis identified candidate immune exposures from TCR beta sequences and the way those sequences occurred across donors. Of the roughly 410 genotyped donors, over 80% were placed in the genetic ancestry cluster associated with self-reported Caucasian donors. The aim of the study was to test whether cataloging public T cell receptors could identify signatures of past pathogen exposure. About 320 gigabases of sequencing data and 70 million to 85 million unique TCR sequences were included in an early release covering several hundred HLA-typed donors. On average, over 200,000 unique TCR beta nucleotide sequences were sequenced per donor among 398 genotyped donors of the cohort, with roughly 19% of those sequences being non-productive.

Libraries were made using the immunoSEQ multiplex PCR assay. For the multiplex PCR, a mixture combining 60 forward primers for TCR Vbeta segments and 13 reverse primers for TCR Jbeta segments was used. Amplification of the CDR3 region of rearranged TCR beta genes was performed with a multiplex PCR assay on genomic DNA. Amplified TCR beta libraries were sequenced as 87-base-pair reads on the Illumina HiSeq System. On the authors' methods: A later analysis counted tens of millions of unique TCR beta chains across the 666 repertoires, and 9.5 million to 11 million of these chains were shared by at least two donors. To remove PCR and sequencing errors, raw reads were error-corrected and collapsed into unique sequences using a nearest-neighbor algorithm that merged closely related sequences. Alignment of CDR3 sequences to IMGT reference sequences was used to assign V, D and J gene segments. For a sequence to be retained, a match of at least six nucleotides was required to both a V gene segment and a J gene segment. Rearrangements were classified as productive when the CDR3 lacked stop codons and remained in frame with V and J, and all other rearrangements were classified as non-productive. Following IMGT convention, CDR3 was defined as the stretch from the second conserved V-encoded cysteine up to the conserved J-encoded phenylalanine. The earlier analysis of about 500 of the donors excluded sequences that lacked an unambiguous match to a single V gene segment. In an earlier analysis of several hundred of the donors, a V segment was called functional when productive rearrangements were above 56.7%, and segregating when the standard deviation between donors exceeded 5%. A statistical classification framework was built to diagnose cytomegalovirus status from the catalog of TCR beta chain sequences. V and J gene assignment, in a later analysis, came from comparing TCR nucleotide sequences with IMGT/GENE-DB human TR gene sequences. In a later analysis, CDR3 sequences and most-parsimonious VDJ recombination scenarios were assigned using the TCRdist pipeline. In a later analysis, each TCR beta chain was defined by its CDR3 amino acid sequence together with its V-gene family, and reads without a unique V-gene family were excluded. To address suspected cross-contamination and a sequencing artifact, a later analysis removed around 590 highly shared, low-generation-probability nucleotide sequences. In a later analysis, a clonal expansion index for each public chain was calculated from normalized within-repertoire ranks of inferred template counts. Generation probabilities in a later analysis came from a VDJ recombination model fitted to out-of-frame rearrangements, and those results were checked against IGoR. Hypergeometric tests were used in a later analysis to score TCR-TCR, TCR-HLA and TCR-CMV co-occurrence, with a repertoire-size bias correction applied to the TCR pairs. A later analysis estimated false discovery rates by permuting HLA or CMV assignments 20 times. A later analysis grouped co-occurring TCRs with DBSCAN, adding TCRdist sequence similarity when clustering within HLA-allele-positive subsets. Repertoires with fewer than 30,000 or more than 120,000 public chains, plus five repertoires with anomalous nucleotide sharing, were excluded from co-occurrence clustering. The clones in this table, taken by TCRdb from immuneACCESS, are in-frame only. Not every clone is retained; where verified, under half of the shortfall comes from an unresolved V gene, and the cause of the rest is unknown. V and J calls plus clone size are reproduced from that table; the DNA served to infer D and trimming. This sample lists 150,000 to 200,000 clones; approximately 80% were detected once. Around 2.5% of the sample belongs to the ten largest clones.

CDR1 is given as WNHNN and CDR2 as SYGVQD, both from the germline V gene (reference sequence). The CDR3 runs 13 residues from the cysteine to the phenylalanine. The sequence is cut down to CDR3 DNA, 39 bases in frame from base 1. V was cut back by 4 bases and J by 0 bases, leaving a gap of 6 bases between them. In total, approximately 700 healthy bone marrow donors made up the cohort. At the time of sampling, all cohort members were nominally healthy, though unrecorded immune exposures were likely present. The donor was CMV seropositive and was included in the group of approximately 310 seropositive cohort members. A peripheral blood sample was provided by each donor, and peripheral blood mononuclear cells were used for TCR beta sequencing. The Qiagen DNeasy Blood Extraction Kit was used to extract genomic DNA from the blood cell samples. A note on this clone: What this receptor recognizes is not known. No qualities accompany the bases; no much larger clone lies one base away.

The paper as a whole reports these results and caveats: For the cohort, immune exposure information was limited to CMV serostatus. At a false discovery rate of 0.05, a later analysis linked under 20,000 TCR beta sequences to specific HLA alleles. Because counts were too low, about 18 rarely observed V segments, including chromosome 9 orphons, were left out of the earlier analysis of a few hundred of the donors. When HLA alleles, especially DR and DQ, strongly co-occurred, attributing TCR associations to individual alleles was difficult. According to a later genetic analysis, donors in an Asian-associated ancestry cluster had fewer N-insertions in productive TCRs than the roughly 700-donor mean. In vitro tests confirmed that a few of the cytomegalovirus-associated TCR beta chains recognize cytomegalovirus antigens. The sequencing pipeline was judged likely to have produced a cluster of highly shared sequence variants as a technical artifact. This cohort had only TCR beta chains sequenced, and the lack of alpha or paired-chain data limited which features could be detected. A further reported finding was that TCR beta sequences accurately predicted the HLA-A and HLA-B alleles for most subjects in the first cohort. According to the authors, the approach could potentially be generalized to other disease states and immunological phenotypes. Linkage disequilibrium might explain the correlated functional status among segregating V segments, but an unknown experimental factor could not be ruled out. In a later analysis, HLA-associated TCR beta chains were found to be more clonally expanded and to have lower generation probabilities than equally common non-associated chains. In an earlier analysis of roughly 500 of the donors, most TCR beta V segments appeared in productive rearrangements about 90% or about 30% of the time, broadly matching IMGT annotations. According to a later analysis, most CMV-associated TCR beta chains appeared to be HLA-restricted, and the HLA associations seemed to be driven largely by CMV exposure. The presence/absence analyses assumed that sequencing depth was roughly uniform across donors, and that assumption may not be true. Some IMGT-functional V segments, including TRBV6-2 and TRBV6-3, could not be distinguished by the 87-base-pair reads and were therefore excluded. The study listed approximately 150 TCR beta chains as associated with cytomegalovirus. HLA typing was unavailable for some donors at each locus, so association tests used only the typed subset. Several of the top co-occurrence clusters appeared to be linked to parvovirus B19, influenza, CMV and Epstein-Barr virus, according to a later analysis. While some public TCRs were present in many individuals, most TCR sequences turned up only very rarely across donors. The classifier was reported to diagnose cytomegalovirus status with high specificity and sensitivity in both the original cohort and the validation cohort. In a later analysis, TCR association rates were found to vary across HLA loci, with the most associated TCRs seen for DRB1 alleles and the fewest for HLA-C alleles. A later genetic analysis associated a missense DCLRE1C variant with V-gene and J-gene trimming of TCR beta chains, and an independent cohort replicated the association.

The receptor's source is a woman aged 40 to 50 in good health and CMV-seropositive. The sequence is built from TRBV10-1 and TRBJ1-1, with the identity of the D gene unclear. The sample taken for sequencing was PBMCs. The CDR3 reads CASSAQLNTEAFF. The DNA reads as follows: TGCGCCAGCAGTGCACAGTTGAACACTGAAGCTTTCTTT.